This is a list of T cell receptor beta chains from one sample in a study of T-cell memory formation after mild COVID-19. TCRdb ran MiXCR on the 5' RACE reads and lists one entry per CDR3 protein. The sample includes approximately 250,000 distinct CDR3 sequences, approximately 15% of them seen just once. Sequencing was performed on PBMCs or a T cell subset sorted from them (not recorded which). The receptors derive from a man aged 18 to 35 who had mild COVID-19 (a few samples of this study predate the infection). Cell type and time point are not known. The CDR3 runs from the conserved cysteine through the conserved F or W. D genes are given only for firm matches. Size values are once, few and many counts, or a class for expanded clones, and some rows have none.

CDR3aa: CASSIGLVNTEAFF; CDR3nt: TGTGCCAGTAGTATTGGACTCGTGAACACTGAAGCTTTCTTT; abundance: few; d_gene: -; v_gene: TRBV19; j_gene: TRBJ1-1
CDR3aa: CASSPRTSGGTYEQYF; CDR3nt: TGTGCCAGCAGCCCGCGGACTAGCGGGGGTACTTACGAGCAGTACTTC; abundance: few; d_gene: TRBD2; v_gene: TRBV7-9; j_gene: TRBJ2-7
CDR3aa: CSVGEGLAASTGEQYF; CDR3nt: TGCAGCGTTGGAGAAGGACTAGCGGCTTCCACGGGCGAGCAGTACTTC; abundance: -; d_gene: TRBD2; v_gene: TRBV29-1; j_gene: TRBJ2-7
CDR3aa: CASSLFVEPSTDTQYF; CDR3nt: TGTGCCAGCAGCTTATTCGTGGAACCTAGCACAGATACGCAGTATTTT; abundance: few; d_gene: -; v_gene: TRBV7-2; j_gene: TRBJ2-3
CDR3aa: CASSNPGLTIEAFF; CDR3nt: TGTGCCAGTAGTAATCCAGGCCTCACGATAGAAGCTTTCTTT; abundance: -; d_gene: -; v_gene: TRBV19; j_gene: TRBJ1-1
CDR3aa: CASSNGQPADTQYF; CDR3nt: TGTGCCAGCTCAAACGGACAGCCGGCAGATACGCAGTATTTT; abundance: few; d_gene: -; v_gene: TRBV18; j_gene: TRBJ2-3
CDR3aa: CASSYRPGGTDTQYF; CDR3nt: TGTGCCAGCAGCTATCGCCCGGGGGGCACAGATACGCAGTATTTT; abundance: -; d_gene: -; v_gene: TRBV14; j_gene: TRBJ2-3
CDR3aa: CASSQEGAGTDTQYF; CDR3nt: TGCGCCAGCAGCCAAGAAGGGGCGGGCACAGATACGCAGTATTTT; abundance: few; d_gene: -; v_gene: TRBV4-3; j_gene: TRBJ2-3
CDR3aa: CASSQDIVLETGELFF; CDR3nt: TGCGCCAGCAGCCAAGATATAGTACTAGAGACCGGGGAGCTGTTTTTT; abundance: many; d_gene: -; v_gene: TRBV4-3; j_gene: TRBJ2-2
CDR3aa: CASSLRYTQYF; CDR3nt: TGTGCCAGCAGCCTCCGGTATACGCAGTATTTT; abundance: many; d_gene: -; v_gene: TRBV7-9; j_gene: TRBJ2-3
CDR3aa: CATSQEGVPGELFF; CDR3nt: TGTGCCACCAGCCAAGAGGGGGTTCCCGGGGAGCTGTTTTTT; abundance: few; d_gene: -; v_gene: TRBV15; j_gene: TRBJ2-2
CDR3aa: CASSRGRQSETQYF; CDR3nt: TGCGCCAGCAGCCGGGGCCGTCAGTCGGAGACCCAGTACTTC; abundance: -; d_gene: -; v_gene: TRBV4-1; j_gene: TRBJ2-5
CDR3aa: CSARDWRGPTEAFF; CDR3nt: TGCAGTGCTAGAGATTGGCGGGGCCCTACTGAAGCTTTCTTT; abundance: -; d_gene: -; v_gene: TRBV20-1; j_gene: TRBJ1-1
CDR3aa: CASSLKRTGFYEQYF; CDR3nt: TGTGCCAGCAGTCTCAAGAGGACAGGGTTCTACGAGCAGTACTTC; abundance: few; d_gene: TRBD1; v_gene: TRBV27; j_gene: TRBJ2-7
CDR3aa: CASSAGTGFYEQYF; CDR3nt: TGTGCCAGCAGCGCCGGGACAGGGTTCTACGAGCAGTACTTC; abundance: few; d_gene: TRBD1; v_gene: TRBV7-2; j_gene: TRBJ2-7
CDR3aa: CASSFYLNTGELFF; CDR3nt: TGTGCCAGCAGCTTTTACTTGAACACCGGGGAGCTGTTTTTT; abundance: -; d_gene: -; v_gene: TRBV7-3; j_gene: TRBJ2-2
CDR3aa: CATSSRTGRETQYF; CDR3nt: TGTGCCACCAGCTCACGGACAGGGCGGGAGACCCAGTACTTC; abundance: -; d_gene: TRBD1; v_gene: TRBV15; j_gene: TRBJ2-5
CDR3aa: CASSRQTGTDTQYF; CDR3nt: TGTGCCAGTAGTAGACAGACGGGCACAGATACGCAGTATTTT; abundance: -; d_gene: -; v_gene: TRBV19; j_gene: TRBJ2-3
CDR3aa: CASSRDYYTDTQYF; CDR3nt: TGTGCCAGCAGCCGGGACTATTACACAGATACGCAGTATTTT; abundance: many; d_gene: TRBD2; v_gene: TRBV7-2; j_gene: TRBJ2-3
CDR3aa: CASWRQGEYQETQYF; CDR3nt: TGTGCCAGCTGGCGACAGGGGGAGTACCAAGAGACCCAGTACTTC; abundance: -; d_gene: TRBD1; v_gene: TRBV6-2/TRBV6-3; j_gene: TRBJ2-5
CDR3aa: CASSSLGQGADTQYF; CDR3nt: TGTGCCAGCAGCTCCCTTGGGCAGGGCGCAGATACGCAGTATTTT; abundance: many; d_gene: -; v_gene: TRBV4-2; j_gene: TRBJ2-3
CDR3aa: CASSSSGGVYNEQFF; CDR3nt: TGTGCCAGCAGTTCCTCAGGGGGCGTCTACAATGAGCAGTTCTTC; abundance: -; d_gene: TRBD1; v_gene: TRBV6-2/TRBV6-3; j_gene: TRBJ2-1
CDR3aa: CAISESGTGRTGANVLTF; CDR3nt: TGTGCCATCAGTGAGTCAGGGACAGGGAGAACTGGGGCCAACGTCCTGACTTTC; abundance: -; d_gene: TRBD1; v_gene: TRBV10-3; j_gene: TRBJ2-6
CDR3aa: CASSSGRSWYEQYF; CDR3nt: TGTGCCAGCAGTTCGGGGCGGAGCTGGTACGAGCAGTACTTC; abundance: -; d_gene: -; v_gene: TRBV7-9; j_gene: TRBJ2-7
CDR3aa: CASSQLPAGTQYF; CDR3nt: TGCGCCAGCAGCCAGCTCCCCGCTGGGACCCAGTACTTC; abundance: few; d_gene: -; v_gene: TRBV4-1; j_gene: TRBJ2-5
CDR3aa: CASSLNSYYEQYF; CDR3nt: TGTGCCAGCAGTCTAAACAGCTACTACGAGCAGTACTTC; abundance: few; d_gene: -; v_gene: TRBV27; j_gene: TRBJ2-7
CDR3aa: CASSPSGGDEQYF; CDR3nt: TGCGCCAGCTCGCCCTCAGGGGGGGACGAGCAGTACTTC; abundance: -; d_gene: -; v_gene: TRBV10-1; j_gene: TRBJ2-7
CDR3aa: CASSSRGGNAEAFF; CDR3nt: TGTGCCAGCAGCTCCCGAGGGGGAAACGCTGAAGCTTTCTTT; abundance: few; d_gene: -; v_gene: TRBV7-9; j_gene: TRBJ1-1
CDR3aa: CASSFFQETQYF; CDR3nt: TGCGCCAGCAGCTTTTTCCAAGAGACCCAGTACTTC; abundance: many; d_gene: -; v_gene: TRBV5-1; j_gene: TRBJ2-5
CDR3aa: CASSLGSTRGLGYGYTF; CDR3nt: TGCGCCAGCAGCTTGGGGTCTACAAGGGGGCTCGGCTATGGCTACACCTTC; abundance: many; d_gene: TRBD1; v_gene: TRBV5-1; j_gene: TRBJ1-2
CDR3aa: CASSQDLGPYTGELFF; CDR3nt: TGTGCCAGCAGCCAAGATTTAGGGCCTTACACCGGGGAGCTGTTTTTT; abundance: -; d_gene: -; v_gene: TRBV4-2; j_gene: TRBJ2-2
CDR3aa: CASTSPQKQETQYF; CDR3nt: TGCGCCAGCACCTCGCCCCAGAAGCAAGAGACCCAGTACTTC; abundance: few; d_gene: -; v_gene: TRBV5-1; j_gene: TRBJ2-5
CDR3aa: CASREESGAYIQYF; CDR3nt: TGCGCCAGCAGGGAGGAGTCGGGCGCGTACATTCAGTACTTC; abundance: -; d_gene: -; v_gene: TRBV5-1; j_gene: TRBJ2-4